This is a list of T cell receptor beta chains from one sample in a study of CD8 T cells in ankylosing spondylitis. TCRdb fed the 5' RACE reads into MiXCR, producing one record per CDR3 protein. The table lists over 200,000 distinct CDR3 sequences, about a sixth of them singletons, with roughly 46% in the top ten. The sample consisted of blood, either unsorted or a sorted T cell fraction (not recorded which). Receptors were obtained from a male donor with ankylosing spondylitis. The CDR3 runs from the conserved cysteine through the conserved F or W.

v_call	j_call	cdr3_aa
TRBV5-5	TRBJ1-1	CASSLEVEAFF
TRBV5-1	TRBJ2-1	CASSPWTANEQFF
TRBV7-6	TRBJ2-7	CASSSGTSASISYEQYF
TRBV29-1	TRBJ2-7	CSVEAGAGEQYF
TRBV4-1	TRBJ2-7	CASSQDPGQGNEQYF
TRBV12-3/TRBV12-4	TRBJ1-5	CASSSYVGNQPQHF
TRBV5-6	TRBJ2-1	CASSFWGAGGPMDEQFF
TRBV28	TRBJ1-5	CASTLGQGEINQPQHF
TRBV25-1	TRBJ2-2	CASSRQGAGELFF
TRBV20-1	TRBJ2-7	CSARDHVTGDSYEQYF
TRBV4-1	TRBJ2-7	CASRPEAGGFSYEQYF
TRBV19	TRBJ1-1	CASAAWAGDPEAFF
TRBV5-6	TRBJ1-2	CASSLVRNYGYTF
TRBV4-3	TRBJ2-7	CASSQEVLAGVAQYF
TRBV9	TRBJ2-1	CASSVWGYNEQFF
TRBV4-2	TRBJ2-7	CASSQDRARPEQYF
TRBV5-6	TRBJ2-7	CASHYGSEQYF
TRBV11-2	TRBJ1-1	CASSWIGTEAFF
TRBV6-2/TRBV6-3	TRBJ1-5	CASSYVSENQPQHF